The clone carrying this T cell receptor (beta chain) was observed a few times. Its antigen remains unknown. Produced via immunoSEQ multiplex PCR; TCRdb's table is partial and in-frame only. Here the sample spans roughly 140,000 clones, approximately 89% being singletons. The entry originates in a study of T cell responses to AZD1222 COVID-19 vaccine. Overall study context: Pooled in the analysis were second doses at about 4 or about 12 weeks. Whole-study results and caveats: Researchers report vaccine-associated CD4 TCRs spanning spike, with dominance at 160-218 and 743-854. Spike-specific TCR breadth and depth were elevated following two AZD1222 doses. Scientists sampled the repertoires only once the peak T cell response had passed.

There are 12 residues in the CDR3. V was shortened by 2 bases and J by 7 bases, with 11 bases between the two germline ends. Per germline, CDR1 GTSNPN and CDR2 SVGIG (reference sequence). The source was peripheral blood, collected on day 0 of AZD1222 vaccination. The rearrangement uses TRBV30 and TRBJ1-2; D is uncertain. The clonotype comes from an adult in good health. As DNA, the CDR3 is TGTGCCTGGAGTCGGCAGGCGGGTGGCTACACCTTC. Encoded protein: CAWSRQAGGYTF.